This passage covers 29 T cell receptor beta chains from one sample sequenced in a study of shared clonotypes between healthy human individuals. Sequencing was performed with immunoSEQ multiplex PCR; in TCRdb, only in-frame clones are kept and a portion is missing. The repertoire holds 2.3 million or so clones, with approximately 95% as singletons. Sequencing was done on a sample of naive CD4+ T cells from PBMCs. Subset described: CD45RA+ positively selected. The receptors were sampled from a man aged 18 to 30 in good health. Some clones in this sample may be carry-over from other donors' samples.

V is TRBV7-2 and J is TRBJ2-5; D may be TRBD2 (5 bases). This CDR3 region has 15 residues. Germline V lookup: CDR1 SGHTA, CDR2 FQGNSA. Trimming cost V 4 bases and J 5 bases, with 17 bases left between them. CDR3 sequence reads: CASSSLPGKVETQYF. The CDR3 bases are TGTGCCAGCAGCTCCCTACCGGGAAAGGTTGAGACCCAGTACTTC.

The DNA for the CDR3 is TGTGCCAGCAGCTTAGCTCAGAGCACAGATACGCAGTATTTT. Protein sequence: CASSLAQSTDTQYF. The rearrangement uses TRBV9 and TRBJ2-3, with D hard to call. Germline loops: CDR1 SGDLS, CDR2 YYNGEE. CDR3 length: 14 amino acids. Trimming pared 4 bases from V and 0 bases from J, leaving 9 bases between.

The chain uses TRBV5-1 and TRBJ2-3; 9 bases align to TRBD2. CDR3 length equals 15 residues. Unmatched junction bases numbered 3, after V lost 2 bases and J lost 2 bases. Germline CDR1 reads SGHRS; CDR2 reads YFSETQ. The CDR3 sequence: CASSFRTSATDTQYF. The CDR3, as DNA: TGCGCCAGCAGCTTCAGGACTAGCGCCACAGATACGCAGTATTTT. Using reference TRBV5-1 and TRBJ2-3 for the parts outside the CDR3, the full variable domain is KAGVTQTPRYLIKTRGQQVTLSCSPISGHRSVSWYQQTPGQGLQFLFEYFSETQRNKGNFPGRFSGRQFSNSRSEMNVSTLELGDSALYLCASSFRTSATDTQYFGPGTRLTVL.

This clone was seen only a few times. This chain joins TRBV7-6 and TRBJ1-3, with a possible D match to TRBD1 (6 bases). Trimming took off 2 bases at V and 2 bases at J, with 7 bases between the two ends. The CDR3 loop spans 14 amino acids. From germline, CDR1 is SGHVS and CDR2 FNYEAQ. In nucleotides, the CDR3 is TGTGCCAGCAGCTTAACAGGGCCTGGAAACACCATATATTTT. It yields the protein CASSLTGPGNTIYF.

The rearrangement links TRBV25-1 to TRBJ1-1, with no clear D. CDR3 length: 14 residues. V was pared by 4 bases and J by 0 bases, with 9 bases between. Germline CDR1 MGHDK, CDR2 SYGVNS. CDR3 sequence (DNA): TGTGCCAGCAGTGGGACGCCCCTGAACACTGAAGCTTTCTTT. Amino acid sequence: CASSGTPLNTEAFF.

Notes on this clone: One end of the junction is discordant with germline, which a read error may explain. J is TRBJ2-7 and V is TRBV7-9, with a possible D match to TRBD1 (6 bases). CDR1 and CDR2 from the germline V gene are SEHNR and FQNEAQ (reference sequence). The CDR3 is 15 amino acids. The CDR3 spells CAGSPFTGFSYEQYF. The CDR3 DNA reads as TGTGCCGGCAGCCCATTTACAGGGTTCTCCTACGAGCAGTACTTC.

This chain connects TRBV2 to TRBJ2-7, with TRBD1 matching over 8 bases. This CDR3 comprises 15 residues. The germline gives CDR1 SNHLY, CDR2 FYNNEI. Trimming cost V 4 bases and J 2 bases; bases outside gene matches: 7. The CDR3 coding sequence is TGTGCCAGCAGTGGTGGCGAGGGACAGGCCTACGAGCAGTACTTC. Translated: CASSGGEGQAYEQYF.

The J gene is TRBJ2-5, the V gene TRBV10-3; 8 positions match TRBD1. Germline V gene data show CDR1 as ENHRY and CDR2 as SYGVKD. With V trimmed by 5 bases and J by 1 base, 3 bases remained unmatched. The CDR3 sequence is 14 residues long. The CDR3 coding sequence is TGTGCCATCAGTTTCCAGGGGGCCCAAGAGACCCAGTACTTC. As protein: CAISFQGAQETQYF.

The rearrangement uses TRBV2 and TRBJ1-1; a weak D match, TRBD1 (6 bases). Germline V gives CDR1 SNHLY, CDR2 FYNNEI. The CDR3 has 14 residues. Trimming shortened V by 8 bases and J by 1 base, and 14 bases separated the two germline ends. The CDR3 reads CASARGGQNTEAFF. In DNA form, the CDR3 reads TGTGCCAGCGCAAGGGGGGGTCAGAACACTGAAGCTTTCTTT.

Here the CDR3 DNA reads TGTGCCAGCAGGATGGGGGACAGGTCAAACACCGGGGAGCTGTTTTTT. It is translated as CASRMGDRSNTGELFF. The V gene is TRBV28, the J gene TRBJ2-2; 8 bases are a match to TRBD1. Germline CDR1 and CDR2: MDHEN and SYDVKM. The CDR3 runs to 16 residues. J was trimmed by 2 bases and V by 6 bases; bases with no gene match: 8.

The chain links TRBV18 to TRBJ2-1, with 8 bases fitting TRBD1. V was pared by 6 bases and J by 2 bases, with 6 bases of the junction left unmatched. Germline V gives CDR1 KGHSH, CDR2 LQKENI. The CDR3 contains 15 residues. CDR3 in DNA: TGTGCCAGCTCGGGACAGGACGGAGCCTACAATGAGCAGTTCTTC. Translation gives CASSGQDGAYNEQFF.

About this clone: At the DNA level, this CDR3 is encoded by other sequences in the same sample as well. The chain combines TRBV20-1 with TRBJ1-1; no clear D. Germline CDR1 reads DFQATT; CDR2 reads SNEGSKA (reference sequence). CDR3 length equals 11 residues. The ends were cut back, 4 bases at V and 1 base at J, with 4 bases in the middle. In DNA form, the CDR3 reads TGCAGTGCTACGAAGAACACTGAAGCTTTCTTT. Translating gives CSATKNTEAFF.

The genes are TRBV28 and TRBJ1-1; D remains unclear. V was shortened by 5 bases and J by 8 bases, with 15 bases between the two germline ends. Germline CDR1 reads MDHEN; CDR2 reads SYDVKM. This CDR3 contains 13 residues. The CDR3 DNA is TGTGCCAGCAGTCCCCCCTGGATCAGGGAAGCTTTCTTT. Translated, it gives CASSPPWIREAFF.

This CDR3 reads CASSLGSGSAEQYF. CDR3 bases: TGCGCCAGCAGCTTGGGTAGCGGGAGTGCCGAGCAGTACTTC. V gene TRBV5-1 combines with J gene TRBJ2-7; TRBD2 matches 9 bases. CDR1 SGHRS and CDR2 YFSETQ come from the germline V gene. J gave up 6 bases and V 0 bases, and 4 bases lay outside the gene matches. The CDR3 is made up of 14 amino acids.

The chain uses TRBV2 and TRBJ2-1; D not certain. Germline loops: CDR1 SNHLY, CDR2 FYNNEI. The CDR3 spans 11 residues. V was clipped by 6 bases and J by 11 bases, with 11 bases between them. The chain's CDR3 is CASSAVSQQFF. For the CDR3, the DNA is TGTGCCAGCAGCGCCGTCAGCCAGCAGTTCTTC.

This chain uses TRBV6-6 with TRBJ2-3; D is unresolved. The CDR3 has 16 residues. CDR1 MNHNY and CDR2 SVGAGI come from the germline V gene (reference sequence). The ends were cut back, 5 bases at V and 1 base at J, with 16 bases in the middle. The CDR3 loop is CASSPQPALGTDTQYF. The CDR3, as DNA: TGTGCCAGCAGTCCCCAACCGGCGTTGGGCACAGATACGCAGTATTTT.

The chain couples TRBV19 to TRBJ1-5; D may be TRBD1 (5 bases). CDR3 length: 15 amino acids. The germline CDR1 and CDR2 sequences are LNHDA and SQIVND (reference sequence). The germline V and J ends were trimmed by 6 bases and 5 bases, with 17 bases remaining between them. The CDR3 spells CASRGGTEGYQPQHF. As DNA, the CDR3 is TGTGCCAGTAGGGGGGGGACCGAAGGGTATCAGCCCCAGCATTTT.

Written as DNA, the CDR3 is TGTGCCAGCAGCCCGGAGGCGGGGTCTCGCTCCTACGAGCAGTACTTC. This sequence encodes CASSPEAGSRSYEQYF. The V and J genes are TRBV5-4 and TRBJ2-7, with TRBD2 as a possible D gene (6 bases). V was clipped by 4 bases and J by 0 bases, with 17 bases between them. Germline V gene lookup returns CDR1 SGHNT and CDR2 YYREEE (reference sequence). This CDR3 is built from 16 residues.

V gene TRBV2 combines with J gene TRBJ2-7; weak D call: TRBD1 (6 bases). Looked up from germline, CDR1 is SNHLY and CDR2 is FYNNEI. The CDR3 has 11 amino acids. In DNA, the CDR3 is TGTGCTGACAAATTAGGGGGCGAGCAGTACTTC. It yields the protein CADKLGGEQYF.

The chain combines TRBV6-6 with TRBJ2-2, with D perhaps TRBD2 (6 bases). CDR1 and CDR2 (germline): MNHNY, SVGAGI (reference sequence). The germline V and J ends were trimmed by 5 bases and 3 bases, with 16 bases remaining between them. The CDR3 is made up of 16 amino acids. CDR3: CASSTPRRGHTGELFF. Here the CDR3 DNA reads TGTGCCAGCAGTACCCCGCGGAGGGGCCACACCGGGGAGCTGTTTTTT.

V gene TRBV29-1 combines with J gene TRBJ2-3; D is possibly TRBD2 (6 bases). V was trimmed by 4 bases and J by 4 bases, leaving 12 bases between them. The CDR3 contains 13 residues. The germline V gene encodes CDR1 SQVTM and CDR2 ANQGSEA. CDR3 DNA sequence: TGCAGCGTTGTGAAGGCTAGCGCAGATACGCAGTATTTT. As protein: CSVVKASADTQYF.

The rearrangement uses TRBV30 and TRBJ2-1; D call uncertain. Germline V gene data show CDR1 as GTSNPN and CDR2 as SVGIG (reference sequence). This CDR3 has 12 residues. V was clipped by 2 bases and J by 13 bases, with 15 bases between them. CDR3 protein: CAWSFNENPQFF. The CDR3 bases are TGTGCCTGGAGTTTTAACGAAAACCCCCAGTTCTTC.

This clone has only one observation. The rearrangement joins TRBV19 to TRBJ1-5; D may be TRBD1 (5 bases). V was clipped by 6 bases and J by 11 bases, with 17 bases between them. The CDR3 is made up of 13 amino acids. Looked up from germline, CDR1 is LNHDA and CDR2 is SQIVND (reference sequence). CDR3 residues: CASRQDGTSAQHF. In nucleotides, the CDR3 is TGTGCCAGTAGACAGGACGGAACCTCGGCCCAGCATTTT.

The V gene is TRBV15, the J gene TRBJ2-4, with 10 bases matching TRBD1. The V and J ends lost 3 bases and 8 bases, in that order; junction bases with no gene match: 13. Germline V gene data show CDR1 as LNHNV and CDR2 as YYDKDF (reference sequence). The CDR3 has 17 amino acids. CDR3 sequence: CATSSTPVGTGVDIQYF. The CDR3 DNA sequence: TGTGCCACCAGCAGTACCCCGGTAGGGACAGGGGTTGACATTCAGTACTTC.

The V call is TRBV15, the J call TRBJ1-3, with 7 bases fitting TRBD1. Germline CDR1 is LNHNV and CDR2 is YYDKDF (reference sequence). CDR3 length: 17 residues. The trim removed 1 base at V and 2 bases at J, leaving 8 bases unmatched. CDR3 sequence: CATSRGKGGLTGNTIYF. CDR3 DNA: TGTGCCACCAGCAGAGGGAAAGGGGGCCTCACTGGAAACACCATATATTTT.

As to this clone: Other DNA sequences from this sample encode an identical CDR3 as well. This chain uses TRBV5-1 with TRBJ2-7, with unresolved D. V lost 0 bases to trimming and J lost 7 bases, with 5 bases between them. The CDR3 sequence is 11 residues long. The germline V gene has CDR1 SGHRS and CDR2 YFSETQ. In DNA form, the CDR3 reads TGCGCCAGCAGCTTGGGACTGGAGCAGTACTTC. Translating it yields CASSLGLEQYF.

This clone appeared once. The genes are TRBV6-6 and TRBJ1-2; no clear D gene. Trimming stripped 0 bases from V and 6 bases from J, with 17 bases between. The length of the CDR3 is 16 residues. Germline CDR1 is MNHNY and CDR2 is SVGAGI (reference sequence). The CDR3: CASSYSGGSPWNGYTF. The CDR3 DNA is TGTGCCAGCAGTTACTCGGGTGGGTCGCCGTGGAATGGCTACACCTTC.

This clone is a singleton in its sample. This chain connects TRBV11-3 to TRBJ2-7; D might be TRBD1 (6 bases). Per the germline V gene, CDR1 is SGHNT and CDR2 is YENEEA. V was trimmed by 1 base and J by 7 bases, leaving 11 bases between them. This CDR3 spans 13 amino acids. CDR3 in DNA: TGTGCCAGCAGCTTAGTGGGCACAGGGGAGCAGTACTTC. Amino acids: CASSLVGTGEQYF. The full variable domain, its missing parts supplied by reference TRBV11-3 and TRBJ2-7, is EAGVVQSPRYKIIEKKQPVAFWCNPISGHNTLYWYLQNLGQGPELLIRYENEEAVDDSQLPKDRFSAERLKGVDSTLKIQPAELGDSAVYLCASSLVGTGEQYFGPGTRLTVT.

The V and J genes are TRBV6-6 and TRBJ2-3; D unresolved. Trimming cost V 7 bases and J 2 bases, with 16 bases left between them. The CDR3 has 15 amino acids. Germline loops: CDR1 MNHNY, CDR2 SVGAGI (reference sequence). Here the CDR3 DNA reads TGTGCCAGCAAAGGGTACGGAGATAACACAGATACGCAGTATTTT. The encoded protein is CASKGYGDNTDTQYF.